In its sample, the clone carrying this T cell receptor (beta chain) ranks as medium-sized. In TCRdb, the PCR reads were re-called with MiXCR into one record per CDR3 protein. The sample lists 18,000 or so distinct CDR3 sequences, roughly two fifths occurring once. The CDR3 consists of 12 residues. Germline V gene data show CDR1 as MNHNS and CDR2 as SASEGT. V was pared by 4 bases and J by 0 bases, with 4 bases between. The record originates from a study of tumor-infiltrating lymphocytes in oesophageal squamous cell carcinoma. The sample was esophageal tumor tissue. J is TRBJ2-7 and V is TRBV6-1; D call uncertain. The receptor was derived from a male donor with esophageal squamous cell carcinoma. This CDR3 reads CASSGHSYEQYF. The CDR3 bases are TGTGCCAGCAGTGGACACTCCTACGAGCAGTACTTC.